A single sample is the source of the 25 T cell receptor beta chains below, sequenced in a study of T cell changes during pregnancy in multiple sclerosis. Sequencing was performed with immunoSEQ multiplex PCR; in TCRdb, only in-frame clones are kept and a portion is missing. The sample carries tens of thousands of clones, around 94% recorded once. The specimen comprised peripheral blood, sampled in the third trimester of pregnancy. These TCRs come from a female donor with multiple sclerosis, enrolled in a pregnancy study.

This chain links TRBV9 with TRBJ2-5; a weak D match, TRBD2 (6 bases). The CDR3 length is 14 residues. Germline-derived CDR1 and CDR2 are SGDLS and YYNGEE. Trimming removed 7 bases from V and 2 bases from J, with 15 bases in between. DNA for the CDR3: TGTGCCAGCGCTCCCCACGGAGGGCAAGAGACCCAGTACTTC. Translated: CASAPHGGQETQYF.

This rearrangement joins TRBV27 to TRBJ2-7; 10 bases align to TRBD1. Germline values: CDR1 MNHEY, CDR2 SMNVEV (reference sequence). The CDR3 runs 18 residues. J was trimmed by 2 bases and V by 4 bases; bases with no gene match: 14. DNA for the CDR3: TGTGCCAGCAGTTCACGCTCCCCGACGGGACAGGGGACCTACGAGCAGTACTTC. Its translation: CASSSRSPTGQGTYEQYF.

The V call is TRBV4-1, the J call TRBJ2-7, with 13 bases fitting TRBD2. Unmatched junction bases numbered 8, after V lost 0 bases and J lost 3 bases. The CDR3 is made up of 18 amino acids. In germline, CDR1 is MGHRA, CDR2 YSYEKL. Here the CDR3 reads CASSQEGLAGAGGYEQYF. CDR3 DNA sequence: TGCGCCAGCAGCCAAGAAGGACTAGCGGGAGCAGGAGGCTACGAGCAGTACTTC.

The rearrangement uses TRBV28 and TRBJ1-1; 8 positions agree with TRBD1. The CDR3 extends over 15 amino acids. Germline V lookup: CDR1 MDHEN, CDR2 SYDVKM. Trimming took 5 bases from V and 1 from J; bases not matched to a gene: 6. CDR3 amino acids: CASSQWTGSNTEAFF. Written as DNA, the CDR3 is TGTGCCAGCAGTCAGTGGACAGGGTCGAACACTGAAGCTTTCTTT. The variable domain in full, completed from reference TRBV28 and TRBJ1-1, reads DVKVTQSSRYLVKRTGEKVFLECVQDMDHENMFWYRQDPGLGLRLIYFSYDVKMKEKGDIPEGYSVSREKKERFSLILESASTNQTSMYLCASSQWTGSNTEAFFGQGTRLTVV.

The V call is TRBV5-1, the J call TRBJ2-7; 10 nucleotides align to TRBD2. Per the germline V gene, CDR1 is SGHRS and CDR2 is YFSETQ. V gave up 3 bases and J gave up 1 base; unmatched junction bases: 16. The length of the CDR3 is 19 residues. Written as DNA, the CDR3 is TGCGCCAGCAGCTCACTCCACCCATCCCTAGCGGGGGCATCCTACGAGCAGTACTTC. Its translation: CASSSLHPSLAGASYEQYF.

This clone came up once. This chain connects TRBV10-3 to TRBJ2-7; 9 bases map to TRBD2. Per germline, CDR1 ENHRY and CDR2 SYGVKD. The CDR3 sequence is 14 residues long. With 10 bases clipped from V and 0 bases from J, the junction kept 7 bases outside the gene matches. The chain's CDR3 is CATSSSGVSYEQYF. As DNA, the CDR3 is TGTGCCACCAGCTCTAGCGGGGTCTCCTACGAGCAGTACTTC.

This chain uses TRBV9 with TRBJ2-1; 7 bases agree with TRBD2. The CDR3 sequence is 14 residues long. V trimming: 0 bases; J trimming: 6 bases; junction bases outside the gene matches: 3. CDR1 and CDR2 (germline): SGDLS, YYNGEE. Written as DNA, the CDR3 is TGTGCCAGCAGCGTAGGTGGGACTATCAATGAGCAGTTCTTC. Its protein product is CASSVGGTINEQFF.

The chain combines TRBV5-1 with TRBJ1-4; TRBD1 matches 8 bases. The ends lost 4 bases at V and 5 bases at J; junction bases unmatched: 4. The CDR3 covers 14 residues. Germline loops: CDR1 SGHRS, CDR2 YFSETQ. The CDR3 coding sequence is TGCGCCAGCAGCCCGGGACAGGAAAATGAAAAACTGTTTTTT. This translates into CASSPGQENEKLFF. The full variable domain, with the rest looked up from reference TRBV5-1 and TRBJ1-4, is KAGVTQTPRYLIKTRGQQVTLSCSPISGHRSVSWYQQTPGQGLQFLFEYFSETQRNKGNFPGRFSGRQFSNSRSEMNVSTLELGDSALYLCASSPGQENEKLFFGSGTQLSVL.

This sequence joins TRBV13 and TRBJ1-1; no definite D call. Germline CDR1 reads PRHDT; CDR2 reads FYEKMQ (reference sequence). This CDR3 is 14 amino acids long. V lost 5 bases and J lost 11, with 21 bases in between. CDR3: CASSTLSGPMRAFF. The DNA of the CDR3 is TGTGCCAGCAGCACCCTAAGTGGCCCGATGCGGGCTTTCTTT.

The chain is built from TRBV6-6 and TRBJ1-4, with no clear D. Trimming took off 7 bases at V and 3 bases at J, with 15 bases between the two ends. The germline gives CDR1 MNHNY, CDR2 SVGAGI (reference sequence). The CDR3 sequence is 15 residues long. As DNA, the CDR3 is TGTGCCAGCAATCTCTCGGGGAGACCTAATGAAAAACTGTTTTTT. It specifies CASNLSGRPNEKLFF.

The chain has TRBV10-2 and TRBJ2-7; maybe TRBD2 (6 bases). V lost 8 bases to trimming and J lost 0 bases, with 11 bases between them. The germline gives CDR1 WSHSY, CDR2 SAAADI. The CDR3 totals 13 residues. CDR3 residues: CASWGGYSYEQYF. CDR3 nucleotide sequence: TGCGCCAGCTGGGGAGGATACTCCTACGAGCAGTACTTC.

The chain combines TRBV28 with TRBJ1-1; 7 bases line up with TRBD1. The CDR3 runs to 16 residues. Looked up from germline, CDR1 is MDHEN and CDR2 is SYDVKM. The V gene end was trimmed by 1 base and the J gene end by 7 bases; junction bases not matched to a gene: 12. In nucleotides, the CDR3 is TGTGCCAGCAGTTTATACCGGGACAGCCCAGGTGATGAAGCTTTCTTT. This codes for CASSLYRDSPGDEAFF.

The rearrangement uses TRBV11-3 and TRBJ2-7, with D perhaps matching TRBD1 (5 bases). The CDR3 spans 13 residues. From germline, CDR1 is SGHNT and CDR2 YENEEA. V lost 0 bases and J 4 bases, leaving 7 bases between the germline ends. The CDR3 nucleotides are TGTGCCAGCAGCTTAGACAGGGTTTACGAGCAGTACTTC. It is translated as CASSLDRVYEQYF.

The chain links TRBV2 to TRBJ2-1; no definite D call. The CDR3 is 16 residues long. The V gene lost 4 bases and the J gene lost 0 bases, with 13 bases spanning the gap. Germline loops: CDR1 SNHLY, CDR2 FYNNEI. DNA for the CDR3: TGTGCCAGCAGTGGATTCGGGTATAGCTCCTACAATGAGCAGTTCTTC. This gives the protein CASSGFGYSSYNEQFF.

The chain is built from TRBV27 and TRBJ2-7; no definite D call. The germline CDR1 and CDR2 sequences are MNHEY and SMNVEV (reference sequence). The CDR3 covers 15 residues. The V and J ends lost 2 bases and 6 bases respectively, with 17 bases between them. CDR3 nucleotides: TGTGCCAGCAGTTTAAAATCGCAGGTTGGGTCCGAGCAGTACTTC. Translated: CASSLKSQVGSEQYF.

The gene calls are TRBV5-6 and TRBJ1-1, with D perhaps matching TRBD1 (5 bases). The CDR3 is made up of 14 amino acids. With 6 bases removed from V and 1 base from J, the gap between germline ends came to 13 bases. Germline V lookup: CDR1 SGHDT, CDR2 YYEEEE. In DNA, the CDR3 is TGTGCCAGCACGGGGGAAACAGGGAACACTGAAGCTTTCTTT. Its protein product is CASTGETGNTEAFF.

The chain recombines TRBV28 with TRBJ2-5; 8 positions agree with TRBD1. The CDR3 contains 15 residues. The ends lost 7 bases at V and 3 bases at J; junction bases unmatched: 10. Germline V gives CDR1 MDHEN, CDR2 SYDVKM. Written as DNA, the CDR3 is TGTGCCAGCACCCTACCGGGACAGGTCAAAGAGACCCAGTACTTC. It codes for CASTLPGQVKETQYF. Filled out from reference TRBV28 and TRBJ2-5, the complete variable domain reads DVKVTQSSRYLVKRTGEKVFLECVQDMDHENMFWYRQDPGLGLRLIYFSYDVKMKEKGDIPEGYSVSREKKERFSLILESASTNQTSMYLCASTLPGQVKETQYFGPGTRLLVL.

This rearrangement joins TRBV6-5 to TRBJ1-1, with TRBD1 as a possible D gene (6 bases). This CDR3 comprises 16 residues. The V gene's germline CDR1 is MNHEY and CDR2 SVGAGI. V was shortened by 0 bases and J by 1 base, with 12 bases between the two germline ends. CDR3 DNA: TGTGCCAGCAGTTACTCGATGGGGGCGGGGAACACTGAAGCTTTCTTT. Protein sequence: CASSYSMGAGNTEAFF.

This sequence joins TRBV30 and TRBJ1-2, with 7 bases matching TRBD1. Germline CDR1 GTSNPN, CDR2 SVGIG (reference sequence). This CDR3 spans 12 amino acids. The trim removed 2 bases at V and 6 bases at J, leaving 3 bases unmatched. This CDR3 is CAWSQTGDGYTF. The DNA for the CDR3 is TGTGCCTGGAGTCAAACAGGGGATGGCTACACCTTC.

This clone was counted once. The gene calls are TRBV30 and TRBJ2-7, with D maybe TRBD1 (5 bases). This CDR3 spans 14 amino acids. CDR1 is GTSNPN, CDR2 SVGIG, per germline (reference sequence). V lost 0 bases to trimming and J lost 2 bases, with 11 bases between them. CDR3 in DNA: TGTGCCTGGAGTGTACTCCCAGGGCCCTACGAGCAGTACTTC. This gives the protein CAWSVLPGPYEQYF.

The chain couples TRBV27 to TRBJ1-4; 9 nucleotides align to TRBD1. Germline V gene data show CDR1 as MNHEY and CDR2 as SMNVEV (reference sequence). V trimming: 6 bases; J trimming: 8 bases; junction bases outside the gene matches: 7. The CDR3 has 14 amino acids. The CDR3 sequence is CASRGTGYGEKLFF. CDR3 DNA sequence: TGTGCCAGCAGGGGGACAGGGTACGGGGAAAAACTGTTTTTT.

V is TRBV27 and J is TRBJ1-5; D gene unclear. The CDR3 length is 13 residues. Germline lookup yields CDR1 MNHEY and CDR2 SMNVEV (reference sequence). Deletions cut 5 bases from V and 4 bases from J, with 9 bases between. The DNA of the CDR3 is TGTGCCAGCAGTCGGCGGGGAAATCAGCCCCAGCATTTT. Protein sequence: CASSRRGNQPQHF.

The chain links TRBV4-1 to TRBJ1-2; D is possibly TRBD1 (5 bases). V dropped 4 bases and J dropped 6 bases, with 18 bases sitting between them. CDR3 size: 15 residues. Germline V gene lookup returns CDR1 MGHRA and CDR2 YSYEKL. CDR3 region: CASSRLERGGHGYTF. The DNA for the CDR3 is TGCGCCAGCAGCCGACTCGAAAGGGGAGGGCATGGCTACACCTTC.

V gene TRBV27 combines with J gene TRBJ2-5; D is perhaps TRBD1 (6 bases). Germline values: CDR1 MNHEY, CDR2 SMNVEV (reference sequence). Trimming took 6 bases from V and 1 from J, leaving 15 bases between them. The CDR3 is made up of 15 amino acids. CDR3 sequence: CASRPGHLPQETQYF. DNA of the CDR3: TGTGCCAGCAGGCCGGGACACCTTCCCCAAGAGACCCAGTACTTC.

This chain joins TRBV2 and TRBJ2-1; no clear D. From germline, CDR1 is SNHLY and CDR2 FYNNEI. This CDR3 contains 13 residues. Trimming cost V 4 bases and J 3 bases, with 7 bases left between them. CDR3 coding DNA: TGTGCCAGCAGTGTCGGTTACTACAATGAGCAGTTCTTC. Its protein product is CASSVGYYNEQFF.